The 5 T cell receptor beta chains presented below share a single source sample, sequenced in a study of blood T cell repertoires in COVID-19. The assay was immunoSEQ multiplex PCR, and TCRdb's table has in-frame clones only and misses some. The profile shows hundreds of thousands of clones, approximately 80% of them singletons. Sequencing input: peripheral blood. All receptors come from a woman at least 80 years old with acute or convalescent COVID-19.

The V call is TRBV11-2, the J call TRBJ2-5, with D possibly being TRBD2 (6 bases). Germline V gene lookup returns CDR1 SGHAT and CDR2 FQNNGV. The CDR3 consists of 18 residues. The V end was cut by 2 bases, the J end by 2 bases, with 21 bases between. The CDR3 DNA follows: TGTGCCAGCAGCTTATGGCCCCTGCAGGCGGGGTCGCAAGAGACCCAGTACTTC. Translating it yields CASSLWPLQAGSQETQYF.

CDR3 region: CASSLGPYSNQPQHF. CDR3 in DNA: TGTGCCAGCAGCTTGGGGCCGTATTCGAATCAGCCCCAGCATTTT. The V gene is TRBV5-5, the J gene TRBJ1-5; D ambiguous. Per germline, CDR1 SGHKS and CDR2 YYEKEE (reference sequence). The V and J ends lost 0 bases and 4 bases respectively, with 11 bases between them. The CDR3 has 15 amino acids.

This rearrangement joins TRBV5-4 to TRBJ2-5; TRBD2 matches at 8 bases. This CDR3 region has 16 residues. Germline V gives CDR1 SGHNT, CDR2 YYREEE (reference sequence). V lost 1 base to trimming and J lost 0 bases; unmatched junction nucleotides: 5. CDR3 amino acids: CASSLRRGEYQETQYF. The CDR3, as DNA: TGTGCCAGCAGCTTGAGGCGGGGGGAGTACCAAGAGACCCAGTACTTC.

The V call is TRBV5-1, the J call TRBJ2-3; 8 nucleotides line up with TRBD2. The germline CDR1 and CDR2 sequences are SGHRS and YFSETQ. With V trimmed by 2 bases and J by 5 bases, 4 bases remained unmatched. The CDR3 is 14 amino acids. CDR3 residues: CASSFGGVGDTQYF. CDR3 sequence (DNA): TGCGCCAGCAGCTTCGGGGGGGTAGGAGATACGCAGTATTTT.

This chain links TRBV2 with TRBJ1-4; 7 nucleotides match TRBD1. The CDR3 consists of 15 residues. Germline-derived CDR1 and CDR2 are SNHLY and FYNNEI. With V trimmed by 7 bases and J by 0 bases, 5 bases remained unmatched. This CDR3 is CASKDRIATNEKLFF. The CDR3 coding sequence is TGTGCCAGCAAGGACAGGATTGCAACTAATGAAAAACTGTTTTTT.